This T cell receptor beta chain is from a study of blood T cell repertoires in COVID-19. Study-wide background: Material from acute and convalescent COVID-19 was sourced from the United States, Italy and Spain. The cDNA or gDNA used as material had been derived from T cells, B-cell-depleted T cells, or PBMCs.

This clone was seen a single time. How the authors handled the data: Estimation of nucleated cell counts relied on the amplification of reference gene primers. TCRdb's table, derived via immunoSEQ multiplex PCR, lists solely in-frame clones and lacks some. The DNA gave D and trimming, while V, J and clone size come from that table. The sample has 30,000 to 45,000 clones, about nine tenths seen once. The CDR3 runs 13 residues. V lost 6 bases, J lost 10 bases, and 6 bases stayed unmatched. Germline V gives CDR1 MNHEY, CDR2 SVGAGI. The chain couples TRBV6-5 to TRBJ2-5, with 12 bases lining up with TRBD2. The receptor comes from a human donor in a cohort sampled during active COVID-19. Material for sequencing was peripheral blood. The CDR3: CASRLGLAGLQYF. The CDR3 DNA reads as TGTGCCAGCAGACTGGGACTAGCGGGCCTCCAGTACTTC.